This T cell receptor (beta chain) comes out of a study of blood T cell repertoires in COVID-19. Clones were read by immunoSEQ multiplex PCR, and TCRdb kept only the in-frame ones, dropping some. The profile shows around 67,000 clones, around 88% of them singletons. This CDR3 spans 14 amino acids. Looked up from germline, CDR1 is SGHDT and CDR2 is YYEEEE. V gave up 4 bases and J gave up 7 bases; unmatched junction bases: 7. The V call is TRBV5-6, the J call TRBJ2-5, with 10 bases identical to TRBD2. Source material: peripheral blood. The sequence came from a woman older than 75 with acute or convalescent COVID-19. CDR3 in DNA: TGTGCCAGCAGCAGGAGCGGGGGGGCCGCGACCCAGTACTTC. Amino acid sequence: CASSRSGGAATQYF. Together with reference TRBV5-6 and TRBJ2-5, the CDR3 gives the full variable domain: DAGVTQSPTHLIKTRGQQVTLRCSPKSGHDTVSWYQQALGQGPQFIFQYYEEEERQRGNFPDRFSGHQFPNYSSELNVNALLLGDSALYLCASSRSGGAATQYFGPGTRLLVL.